This T cell receptor (beta chain) was documented in a study of lymphopenia after photon versus proton radiotherapy. Study-level points and caveats: Better survival with proton therapy was suggested as possible, not demonstrated. Photon-treated patients lost naive T cells and TCR diversity; proton-treated stayed stable.

Assay used: immunoSEQ multiplex PCR; TCRdb lists only in-frame clones, some missing. The sample consists of about 53,000 clones, around four fifths of them appearing once. V was clipped by 0 bases and J by 4 bases, with 19 bases between them. CDR1 and CDR2 from the germline V gene are SGDLS and YYNGEE. The CDR3 length is 17 residues. Worth noting for this clone: Its antigen is not known.

The chain carries TRBV9 and TRBJ2-5; a weak D match, TRBD2 (6 bases). The receptor comes from a man aged 50-60 years with gastric cancer. The material sequenced was peripheral blood, taken from a patient treated with photon-based radiotherapy. CDR3 in DNA: TGTGCCAGCAGCGTAGCCCCGACGGGGGTAGGCTTAGAGACCCAGTACTTC. This encodes CASSVAPTGVGLETQYF.